This T cell receptor (beta chain) was sequenced for a study of T cells in Graves' hyperthyroidism and ophthalmopathy. Study background: Peripheral blood was taken when the disease was first diagnosed, before any treatment began.

The CDR3 spans 15 residues. The germline V and J ends were trimmed by 5 bases and 4 bases, with 17 bases remaining between them. Germline values: CDR1 SEHNR, CDR2 FQNEAQ (reference sequence). Based on clinical symptoms, serum thyroxine and TRAb, thyroid ultrasound and orbital computed tomography, diagnoses were reached. Study observations and caveats: Blood shared most expanded thyroid clonotypes above 0.001.

In its sample, this clonotype was seen many times. Its antigen is not identified. The investigators amplified TCR beta CDR3 regions from RNA transcripts. The HTBI primer set served for first-round RT-PCR of the TCR CDR3. MiXCR, applied by TCRdb to the multiplex PCR reads, yields one record per CDR3 protein. Found here are fewer than 650,000 distinct CDR3 sequences, under 15% of them singletons; the top ten hold about 4%. The clonotype comes from a woman in her thirties or forties with Graves' ophthalmopathy. The material sequenced was blood. The chain recombines TRBV7-9 with TRBJ1-1; D possibly corresponds to TRBD1 (6 bases). CDR3 nucleotides: TGTGCCAGCAGCCCGGGTGCCGGACAGATCACTGAAGCTTTCTTT. Translated: CASSPGAGQITEAFF. The full variable domain, its missing parts supplied by reference TRBV7-9 and TRBJ1-1, is DTGVSQNPRHKITKRGQNVTFRCDPISEHNRLYWYRQTLGQGPEFLTYFQNEAQLEKSRLLSDRFSAERPKGSFSTLEIQRTEQGDSAMYLCASSPGAGQITEAFFGQGTRLTVV.